Reported below is one TCR beta chain. Its antigen is not identified. This sample is drawn from a study of cytomegalovirus exposure and HLA in healthy donors. The study's findings and limits: Whilst most TCR sequences proved rare, a subset of public TCRs occurred across many donors. Cytomegalovirus-associated TCR beta chains were listed, numbering 150 to 200.

Sequencing was performed with immunoSEQ multiplex PCR; in TCRdb, only in-frame clones are kept and a portion is missing. Among roughly 60,000 clones listed, about 95% were seen once. J gave up 4 bases and V 6 bases, and 10 bases lay outside the gene matches. The CDR3 loop spans 15 amino acids. The germline V gene encodes CDR1 KGHSH and CDR2 LQKENI. The source is a woman in her late teens or twenties in good health and CMV-seronegative. The specimen was PBMCs. The chain employs TRBV18 and TRBJ2-3; 7 bases are a match to TRBD1. This CDR3 is CASSPRQGRADTQYF. CDR3 coding DNA: TGTGCCAGCTCCCCAAGACAGGGTCGCGCAGATACGCAGTATTTT.